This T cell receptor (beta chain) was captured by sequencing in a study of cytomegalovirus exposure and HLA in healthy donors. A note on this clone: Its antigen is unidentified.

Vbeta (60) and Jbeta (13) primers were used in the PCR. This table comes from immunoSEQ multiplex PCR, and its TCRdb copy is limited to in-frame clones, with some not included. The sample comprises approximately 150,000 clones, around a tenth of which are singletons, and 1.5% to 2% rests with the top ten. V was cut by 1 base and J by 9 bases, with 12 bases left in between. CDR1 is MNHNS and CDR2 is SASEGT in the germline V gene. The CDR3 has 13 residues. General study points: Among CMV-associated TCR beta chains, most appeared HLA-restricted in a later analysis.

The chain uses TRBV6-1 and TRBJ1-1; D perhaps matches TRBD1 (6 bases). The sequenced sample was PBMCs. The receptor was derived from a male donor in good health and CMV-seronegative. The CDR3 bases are TGTGCCAGCAGTGAAGGGGTAGGGGGAAAAGCTTTCTTT. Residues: CASSEGVGGKAFF.